The clone carrying this T cell receptor beta chain was found many times. Its antigen remains unknown. Germline CDR1 is GTSNPN and CDR2 is SVGIG (reference sequence). The V gene end was trimmed by 4 bases and the J gene end by 4 bases; junction bases not matched to a gene: 5. The CDR3 has 13 amino acids. MiXCR was run by TCRdb on the multiplex PCR reads, yielding one entry per CDR3 protein. The sample records 150,000 to 200,000 distinct CDR3 sequences, around 35% being singletons. The sample is drawn from a study of breast tumors, draining lymph nodes, adjacent tissues. Breast cancer patients provided tissue from their axillary draining lymph nodes. Study-wide results and limits: Luminal-like breast cancer showed significantly higher tumor–nontumor repertoire similarity than basal-like. Tumor TCR diversity was below lymph nodes but above nontumor tissue. Tumor T cell lymph node origin was a supported hypothesis, not proven.

The material sequenced was axillary lymph node tissue. The TCR sequence derives from a female donor with breast cancer. Some clones in this sample may be carry-over from other donors' samples. The chain links TRBV30 to TRBJ2-7; 9 bases fit TRBD2. The CDR3 bases are TGTGCCTGGAACTCGGGACTAGCTTACGAGCAGTACTTC. This gives the protein CAWNSGLAYEQYF.